This T cell receptor beta chain was recovered during a study of cytomegalovirus exposure and HLA in healthy donors. Overall study results and limits: Segments of the TCR beta V type were, in most cases, productive about 87% or about 30% of the time in an earlier analysis. The later analysis indicated that the majority of CMV-associated TCR beta chains appeared HLA-restricted.

On this clone: Its antigen remains unknown.

The CDR3 is 17 residues long. The V gene's germline CDR1 is KGHSH and CDR2 LQKENI. V gave up 4 bases and J gave up 0 bases; unmatched junction bases: 11. 13 Jbeta primers and 60 Vbeta primers were used for the PCR. The repertoire was sequenced with immunoSEQ multiplex PCR; TCRdb's copy has only in-frame clones and lacks some. This sample's table reports about 110,000 clones. Unrecorded immune exposure was likely among donors, who were nominally healthy when sampled. This clonotype was obtained from a man aged 35 to 55 in good health and CMV-seropositive. V gene TRBV18 combines with J gene TRBJ1-2; 7 nucleotides match TRBD1. The sequenced sample consisted of PBMCs. Here the CDR3 reads CASSRDLGQAANYGYTF. The DNA of the CDR3 is TGTGCCAGCTCACGAGATTTAGGACAGGCTGCTAACTATGGCTACACCTTC.